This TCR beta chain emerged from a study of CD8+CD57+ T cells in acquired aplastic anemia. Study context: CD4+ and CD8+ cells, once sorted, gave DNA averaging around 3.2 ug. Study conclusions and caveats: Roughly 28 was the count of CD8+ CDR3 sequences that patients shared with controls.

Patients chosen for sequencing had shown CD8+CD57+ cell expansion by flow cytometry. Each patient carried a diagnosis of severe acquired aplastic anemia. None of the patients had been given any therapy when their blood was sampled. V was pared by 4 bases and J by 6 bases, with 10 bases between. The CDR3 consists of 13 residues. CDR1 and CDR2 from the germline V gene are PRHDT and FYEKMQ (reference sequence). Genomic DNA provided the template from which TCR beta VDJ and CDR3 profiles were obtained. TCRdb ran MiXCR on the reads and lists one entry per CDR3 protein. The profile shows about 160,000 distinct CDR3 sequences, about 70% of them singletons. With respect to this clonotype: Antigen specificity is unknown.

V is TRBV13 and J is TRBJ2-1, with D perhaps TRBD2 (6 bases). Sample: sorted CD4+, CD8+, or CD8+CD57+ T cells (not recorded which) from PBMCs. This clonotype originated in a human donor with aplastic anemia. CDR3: CASSSGSANEQFF. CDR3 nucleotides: TGTGCCAGCAGCTCCGGGAGCGCCAATGAGCAGTTCTTC. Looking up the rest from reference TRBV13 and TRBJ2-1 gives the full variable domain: AAGVIQSPRHLIKEKRETATLKCYPIPRHDTVYWYQQGPGQDPQFLISFYEKMQSDKGSIPDRFSAQQFSDYHSELNMSSLELGDSALYFCASSSGSANEQFFGPGTRLTVL.